Below are 21 T cell receptor beta chains sequenced from a single sample in a study of OX40 agonist ivuxolimab in advanced cancers. Libraries were prepared by immunoSEQ multiplex PCR; TCRdb keeps only in-frame clonotypes and omits some of them. The table lists around 30,000 clones, approximately 90% of them singletons. This specimen consisted of CD4+ or CD8+ T cells sorted from blood, obtained in a trial of the OX40 agonist ivuxolimab. Every receptor here comes from an adult with an advanced solid tumor such as melanoma, head and neck, liver or kidney cancer.

This clone has only one observation. The chain uses TRBV6-6 and TRBJ2-7; TRBD2 matches 8 bases. With 2 bases clipped from V and 4 bases from J, the junction kept 4 bases outside the gene matches. Germline values: CDR1 MNHNY, CDR2 SVGAGI (reference sequence). The CDR3 spans 14 residues. The CDR3 DNA follows: TGTGCCAGCAGTTACCCCGAGCGGGAGTACGAGCAGTACTTC. This codes for CASSYPEREYEQYF.

In nucleotides, the CDR3 is TGCAGCGTGTTGACAGGGGAGGAAACTGAAGCTTTCTTT. This codes for CSVLTGEETEAFF. The V and J genes are TRBV29-1 and TRBJ1-1; 8 nucleotides line up with TRBD1. J was trimmed by 5 bases and V by 6 bases; bases with no gene match: 8. Germline V gene sequence: CDR1 SQVTM, CDR2 ANQGSEA. The CDR3 length is 13 residues.

The chain uses TRBV7-6 and TRBJ2-2, with a possible D match to TRBD1 (5 bases). Germline V gene sequence: CDR1 SGHVS, CDR2 FNYEAQ. The CDR3 runs 14 residues. V dropped 5 bases and J dropped 6 bases, with 13 bases sitting between them. The CDR3 DNA sequence: TGTGCCAGCAGCACGAGATTAGGGGCCGGGGAGCTGTTTTTT. Translated, it gives CASSTRLGAGELFF.

This chain uses TRBV19 with TRBJ2-5; D may be TRBD1 or TRBD2 (5 bases each). Trimming removed 7 bases from V and 1 base from J, with 16 bases in between. The CDR3 length is 15 residues. Germline V gene lookup returns CDR1 LNHDA and CDR2 SQIVND (reference sequence). CDR3 nucleotide sequence: TGTGCCAGTAAAAGGCAGGGCAGCGGCCAAGAGACCCAGTACTTC. Translation gives CASKRQGSGQETQYF.

The chain couples TRBV2 to TRBJ2-2, with D possibly being TRBD2 (5 bases). CDR1 SNHLY and CDR2 FYNNEI come from the germline V gene. There are 13 residues in the CDR3. Trimming cost V 6 bases and J 7 bases, with 12 bases left between them. The CDR3 sequence: CASRDSNYGELFF. The CDR3 region has the DNA TGTGCCAGCAGGGACTCAAACTACGGGGAGCTGTTTTTT.

The chain employs TRBV9 and TRBJ2-1, with TRBD2 matching over 7 bases. The CDR3 runs to 12 residues. Per the germline V gene, CDR1 is SGDLS and CDR2 is YYNGEE. V trimming: 6 bases; J trimming: 9 bases; junction bases outside the gene matches: 6. Here the CDR3 reads CASTAGDSEQFF. The CDR3 DNA sequence: TGTGCCAGCACGGCGGGAGACAGTGAGCAGTTCTTC.

J is TRBJ2-6 and V is TRBV9; no firm D call. The CDR3 sequence is 13 residues long. V shed 4 bases and J shed 1 base, with 3 bases lying between them. Germline V gene lookup returns CDR1 SGDLS and CDR2 YYNGEE. CDR3 in DNA: TGTGCCAGCAGCCCTTCTGGGGCCAACGTCCTGACTTTC. Translated: CASSPSGANVLTF.

The chain joins TRBV19 to TRBJ2-1; 15 nucleotides agree with TRBD2. The CDR3 consists of 14 residues. Germline lookup yields CDR1 LNHDA and CDR2 SQIVND (reference sequence). V was clipped by 9 bases and J by 9 bases; unmatched bases: 6. For the CDR3, the DNA is TGTGCCAGCGGACTAGCGGGGGGGCTAACTGAGCAGTTCTTC. Translating it yields CASGLAGGLTEQFF.

This clone was seen only once. The CDR3 sequence: CASSLTGGNRDTQYF. For the CDR3, the DNA is TGTGCCAGCAGCTTGACAGGGGGCAATAGAGATACGCAGTATTTT. The chain has TRBV6-5 and TRBJ2-3; 10 nucleotides match TRBD1. Germline assignment: CDR1 MNHEY and CDR2 SVGAGI. The CDR3 runs to 15 residues. The junction had 8 bases not matched to a gene; V was cut back by 6 bases and J by 5 bases.

Only one count was recorded for this clone. This rearrangement joins TRBV6-1 to TRBJ2-7; 8 positions agree with TRBD1. The CDR3 consists of 15 residues. V shed 1 base and J 12 bases; nucleotides not matched to a gene: 14. Germline lookup yields CDR1 MNHNS and CDR2 SASEGT. CDR3 residues: CASSEVGTGWVQTYF. DNA for the CDR3: TGTGCCAGCAGTGAAGTAGGGACAGGTTGGGTCCAGACGTACTTC.

As DNA, the CDR3 is TGCGCCAGCAGCCAAGATCAAGAGCGGGGGTCGGGAGAGACCCAGTACTTC. Protein: CASSQDQERGSGETQYF. The chain is built from TRBV4-1 and TRBJ2-5; 8 nucleotides match TRBD2. The CDR3 consists of 17 residues. Trimming removed 0 bases from V and 4 bases from J; junction bases left unmatched: 10. Per the germline V gene, CDR1 is MGHRA and CDR2 is YSYEKL.

Relative to its sample, this clone is medium-sized. The chain recombines TRBV6-5 with TRBJ1-2; tentative D call: TRBD1 (5 bases). Germline V lookup: CDR1 MNHEY, CDR2 SVGAGI. The CDR3 has 15 residues. V was pared by 3 bases and J by 3 bases, with 14 bases between. The CDR3: CASSYQGGTHYGYTF. In DNA form, the CDR3 reads TGTGCCAGCAGTTATCAGGGCGGAACCCACTATGGCTACACCTTC.

The rearrangement links TRBV7-2 to TRBJ2-7; D unresolved. This CDR3 has 12 residues. Germline CDR1 is SGHTA and CDR2 is FQGNSA. Trimming shortened V by 5 bases and J by 5 bases, and 10 bases separated the two germline ends. CDR3 residues: CASSVGFHEQYF. As DNA, the CDR3 is TGTGCCAGCAGCGTTGGCTTCCACGAGCAGTACTTC.

The chain uses TRBV6-4 and TRBJ2-1; 10 bases are shared with TRBD2. Losses at the gene ends were 4 bases for V and 5 bases for J; bases not matched to a gene: 5. Germline assignment: CDR1 MRHNA and CDR2 SNTAGT. CDR3 size: 15 residues. The CDR3 nucleotides are TGTGCCAGCAGTGTATTTGGGACTAGCGACAATGAGCAGTTCTTC. Its translation: CASSVFGTSDNEQFF.

The rearrangement links TRBV2 to TRBJ2-2, with no clear D. The CDR3 totals 12 residues. Germline V gives CDR1 SNHLY, CDR2 FYNNEI. The V end was cut by 11 bases, the J end by 6 bases, with 13 bases between. CDR3 sequence reads: CAFHRGSGELFF. CDR3 DNA: TGTGCCTTCCACCGCGGCTCCGGGGAGCTGTTTTTT.

This clone occurred once. The chain is built from TRBV14 and TRBJ2-2, with D perhaps TRBD1 or TRBD2 (5 bases each). Trimming pared 1 base from V and 3 bases from J, leaving 12 bases between. The CDR3 has 16 residues. Germline lookup yields CDR1 SGHDN and CDR2 FVKESK. This CDR3 reads CASSQVRGGDTGELFF. In DNA form, the CDR3 reads TGTGCCAGCAGCCAAGTTCGTGGGGGAGACACCGGGGAGCTGTTTTTT.

CDR3 sequence reads: CASSLEIGGLTDTQYF. The CDR3 DNA sequence: TGTGCCAGCAGCTTAGAGATTGGGGGGCTGACAGATACGCAGTATTTT. The V gene is TRBV7-9, the J gene TRBJ2-3; TRBD1 or TRBD2 may be the D gene (6 bases each). The V end was cut by 1 base, the J end by 3 bases, with 14 bases between. CDR3 length equals 16 residues. The germline V gene has CDR1 SEHNR and CDR2 FQNEAQ (reference sequence).

The chain couples TRBV7-9 to TRBJ1-1; the D is unclear. The V end lost 0 bases, the J end lost 8 bases, and 7 bases lay between the germline ends. The CDR3 has 12 residues. The germline V gene has CDR1 SEHNR and CDR2 FQNEAQ (reference sequence). CDR3 sequence (DNA): TGTGCCAGCAGCTTAGCAACACGGGAAGCTTTCTTT. This translates into CASSLATREAFF.

The gene calls are TRBV29-1 and TRBJ2-3, with D perhaps matching TRBD1 (6 bases). V was cut by 0 bases and J by 2 bases, with 12 bases left in between. CDR3 length: 15 residues. CDR1 SQVTM and CDR2 ANQGSEA come from the germline V gene. CDR3 nucleotide sequence: TGCAGCGTTGAAGAGCTGGGGGCGAACACAGATACGCAGTATTTT. Its translation: CSVEELGANTDTQYF.

This clone was seen more than once but under ten times. The gene calls are TRBV6-1 and TRBJ1-4, with D tentatively TRBD1 (6 bases). Germline CDR1 reads MNHNS; CDR2 reads SASEGT. CDR3 size: 14 residues. Trimming shortened V by 8 bases and J by 0 bases, and 10 bases separated the two germline ends. The CDR3 DNA is TGTGCCAGCGGGACACCAACAACTAATGAAAAACTGTTTTTT. It yields the protein CASGTPTTNEKLFF.

The J gene is TRBJ2-7, the V gene TRBV11-2; 7 bases line up with TRBD1. V was pared by 5 bases and J by 2 bases, with 9 bases of the junction left unmatched. This CDR3 spans 15 amino acids. In germline, CDR1 is SGHAT, CDR2 FQNNGV. CDR3 region: CASSHFGTVPYEQYF. CDR3 nucleotides: TGTGCCAGCAGCCATTTTGGGACAGTTCCCTACGAGCAGTACTTC.